This record covers a single TCR beta chain. The data are from a study of cytomegalovirus exposure and HLA in healthy donors. Amplification used 60 Vbeta primers and 13 Jbeta primers. Repertoires were generated with immunoSEQ multiplex PCR, while TCRdb's copy carries only in-frame clones and drops some. Here the sample spans 110,000 or so clones, over 65% being singletons. Input material: PBMCs. This TCR came from a man in his forties in good health and CMV-seropositive.

Here the CDR3 DNA reads TGTGCCAGCAGTCGGACAGTGGACGAAAAACTGTTTTTT. It translates to CASSRTVDEKLFF. The chain is built from TRBV6-5 and TRBJ1-4; tentatively, D is TRBD1 (6 bases). The germline V gene encodes CDR1 MNHEY and CDR2 SVGAGI. CDR3 size: 13 residues. V lost 5 bases, J lost 8 bases, and 12 bases lay in between.